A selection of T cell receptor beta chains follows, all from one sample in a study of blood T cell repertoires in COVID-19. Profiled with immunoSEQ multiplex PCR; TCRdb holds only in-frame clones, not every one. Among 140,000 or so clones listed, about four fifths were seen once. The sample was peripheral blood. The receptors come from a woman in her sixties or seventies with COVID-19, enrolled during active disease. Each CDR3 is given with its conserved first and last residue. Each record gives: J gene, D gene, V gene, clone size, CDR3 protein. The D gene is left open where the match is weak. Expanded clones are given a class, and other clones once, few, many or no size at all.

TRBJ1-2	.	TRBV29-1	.	CSVDGGFYGYTF
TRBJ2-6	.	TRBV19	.	CASTEGITSSGANVLTF
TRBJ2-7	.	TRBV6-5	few	CASGGPTEPRNEQYF
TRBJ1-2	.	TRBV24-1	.	CATSDKGRDYGYTF
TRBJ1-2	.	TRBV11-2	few	CASSLDPGEGYGYTF
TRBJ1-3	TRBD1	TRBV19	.	CASGQGRNTIYF
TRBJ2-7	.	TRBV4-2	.	CASSQVGAGQPYEQYF
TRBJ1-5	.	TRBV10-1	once	CASSPYGGGNQPQHF
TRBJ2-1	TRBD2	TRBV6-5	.	CASSLSGGANEQFF
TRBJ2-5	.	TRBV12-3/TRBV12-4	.	CASSPGQGKTQYF
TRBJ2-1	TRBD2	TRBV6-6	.	CASSYSGGGADNEQFF
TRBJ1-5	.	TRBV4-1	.	CASSQAIGGGRNQPQHF
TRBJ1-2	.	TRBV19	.	CASSAIDRILYGYTF
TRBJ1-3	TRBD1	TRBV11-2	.	CASSLEGTGLSGNTIYF
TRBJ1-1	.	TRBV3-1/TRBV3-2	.	CASSPLEKGVTEAFF
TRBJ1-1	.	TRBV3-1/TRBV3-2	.	CASSIGVGDTEAFF
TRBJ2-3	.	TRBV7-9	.	CASSLSGGTDTQYF
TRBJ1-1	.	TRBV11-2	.	CASQPQGRAQQAFF
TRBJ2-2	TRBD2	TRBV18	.	CASSPREGRAGELFF
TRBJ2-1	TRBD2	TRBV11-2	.	CASSLVGLAGNNEQFF
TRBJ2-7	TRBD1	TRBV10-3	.	CAITPGQGGEQYF